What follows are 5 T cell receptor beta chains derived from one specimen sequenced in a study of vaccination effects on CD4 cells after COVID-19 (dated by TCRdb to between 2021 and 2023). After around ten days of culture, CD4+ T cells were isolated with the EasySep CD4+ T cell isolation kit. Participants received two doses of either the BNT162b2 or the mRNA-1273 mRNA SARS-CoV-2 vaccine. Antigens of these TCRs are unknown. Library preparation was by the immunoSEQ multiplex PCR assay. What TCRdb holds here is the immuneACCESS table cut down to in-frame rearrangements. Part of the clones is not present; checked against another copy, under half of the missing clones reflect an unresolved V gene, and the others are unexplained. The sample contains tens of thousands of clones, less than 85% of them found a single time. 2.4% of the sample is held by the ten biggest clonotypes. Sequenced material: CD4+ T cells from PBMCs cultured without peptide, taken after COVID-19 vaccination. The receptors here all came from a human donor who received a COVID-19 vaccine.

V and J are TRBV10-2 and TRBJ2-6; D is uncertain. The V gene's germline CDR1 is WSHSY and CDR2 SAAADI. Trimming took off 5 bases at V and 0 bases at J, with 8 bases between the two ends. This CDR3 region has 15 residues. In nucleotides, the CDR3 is TGCGCCAGCAGTCCACGACACTCTGGGGCCAACGTCCTGACTTTC. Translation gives CASSPRHSGANVLTF.

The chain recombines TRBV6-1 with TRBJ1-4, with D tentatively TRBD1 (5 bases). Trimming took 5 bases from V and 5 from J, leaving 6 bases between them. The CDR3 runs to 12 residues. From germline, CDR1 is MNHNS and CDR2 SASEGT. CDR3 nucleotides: TGTGCCAGCAGTCGGGGGAATGAAAAACTGTTTTTT. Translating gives CASSRGNEKLFF.

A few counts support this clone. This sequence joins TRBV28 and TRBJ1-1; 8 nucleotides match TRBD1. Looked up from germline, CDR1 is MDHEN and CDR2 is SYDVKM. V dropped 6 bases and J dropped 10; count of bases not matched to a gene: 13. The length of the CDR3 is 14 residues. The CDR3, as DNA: TGTGCCAGCAGGAAACCCGCCGCAGGGGGCTTAGCTTTCTTT. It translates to CASRKPAAGGLAFF.

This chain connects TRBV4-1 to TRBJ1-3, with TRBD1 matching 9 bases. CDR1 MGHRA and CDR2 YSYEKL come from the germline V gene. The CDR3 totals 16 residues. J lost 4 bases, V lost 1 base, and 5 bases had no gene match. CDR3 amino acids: CASSQVTGTGGNTIYF. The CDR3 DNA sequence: TGCGCCAGCAGCCAAGTAACCGGGACAGGGGGAAACACCATATATTTT.

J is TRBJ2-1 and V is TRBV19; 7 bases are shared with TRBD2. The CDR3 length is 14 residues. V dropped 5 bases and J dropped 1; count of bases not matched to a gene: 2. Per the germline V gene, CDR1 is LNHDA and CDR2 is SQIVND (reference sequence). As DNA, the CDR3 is TGTGCCAGTAGTCAGGGAGGGTCCTACAATGAGCAGTTCTTC. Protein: CASSQGGSYNEQFF.